A selection of T cell receptor beta chains follows, all from one sample in a study of blood T cell repertoires in COVID-19. TCRdb's copy holds only in-frame clones and misses some; the assay was immunoSEQ multiplex PCR. The sample holds around 250,000 clones, 82% seen once. The sample consisted of peripheral blood. Source of these receptors: a woman aged 18-30 years with acute or convalescent COVID-19. Both conserved end residues are trimmed from each CDR3.

J,V,CDR3
TRBJ1-3,TRBV27,ASSRGMTGRGNTIY
TRBJ2-3,TRBV5-6,ASRIQGSDTQY
TRBJ1-2,TRBV7-8,ASSLVGRGDGYT
TRBJ2-7,TRBV7-9,ASSLAFRGGGSPYEQY
TRBJ1-1,TRBV28,ASRLQGLTEAF
TRBJ2-1,TRBV6-4,ASSDLGTSVQF
TRBJ2-3,TRBV20-1,SASWAGGPPDTQY
TRBJ1-1,TRBV19,ASSPSSLNTEAF
TRBJ1-6,TRBV23-1,ASSHQGEGGPYNSPLH
TRBJ1-2,TRBV14,ASSPYGEGRNYGYT
TRBJ1-2,TRBV28,ASSRTGRDYGYT
TRBJ2-7,TRBV28,ASRQGPHSYEQY
TRBJ2-1,TRBV5-1,ASSKGLAGGKSYSYNEQF
TRBJ2-2,TRBV7-8,ASSLGWTANTGELF
TRBJ1-1,TRBV19,ASSIEAGNTEAF
TRBJ2-1,TRBV7-9,ASSTSGNYNEQF
TRBJ2-1,TRBV5-8,ASSLSDSYDYNEQF
TRBJ1-6,TRBV6-4,ASSQEDGSPLH
TRBJ1-4,TRBV7-8,ASSRRRDSWREKLF
TRBJ2-1,TRBV11-2,ASRTTSGRAVEQF
TRBJ1-2,TRBV29-1,SVVGGRGHGYT
TRBJ1-1,TRBV28,ASMVGAGGAF
TRBJ1-6,TRBV6-5,ASSYFASLVNSPLH
TRBJ2-1,TRBV4-3,ASSHESRGRNEQF
TRBJ2-5,TRBV24-1,ATSEGGLAGGPETQY
TRBJ2-5,TRBV15,ATSRDPTSYETQY
TRBJ1-2,TRBV6-2/TRBV6-3,ASSSQGGRSNYGYT
TRBJ1-1,TRBV28,ASSPTDRGLPF
TRBJ2-5,TRBV28,ASSLSRSGRAQETQY
TRBJ1-2,TRBV5-1,ASSGDRGQGGYT
TRBJ2-5,TRBV6-2/TRBV6-3,ASSPGTTQY
TRBJ1-6,TRBV6-6,ASSPLGQGSSYNSPLH
TRBJ1-2,TRBV27,ASRPNSVYGYT
TRBJ2-7,TRBV19,ASRPQGTVEQY
TRBJ2-5,TRBV2,ASSEAETGHQETQY
TRBJ2-1,TRBV18,ASSFIDRGDEQF
TRBJ2-1,TRBV10-2,ASSVTSGSHEQF
TRBJ2-7,TRBV6-5,ASTPRSSYEQY
TRBJ2-2,TRBV18,ASSPYFSGTSGPNTGELF
TRBJ2-3,TRBV19,ASNSGRDTQY
TRBJ1-2,TRBV24-1,ATSDGAGVDGYT
TRBJ2-3,TRBV5-1,ASSFSTNTDTQY
TRBJ1-5,TRBV5-1,ASSPDPTGQPQH
TRBJ1-1,TRBV3-1/TRBV3-2,ASSPQTGRSTEAF
TRBJ1-5,TRBV28,ASSFRAGGNQPQH
TRBJ2-1,TRBV28,ASSLSLAGGNEQF
TRBJ2-1,TRBV27,ASTGTLGNEQF
TRBJ1-2,TRBV18,ASSPRDGYT
TRBJ1-1,TRBV4-3,ASSQAGGRMNTEAF
TRBJ2-2,TRBV5-1,ASSLRTSGRKDTGELF
TRBJ1-1,TRBV6-5,ASSNQGTEAF
TRBJ1-1,TRBV6-5,ASTGMNTEAF
TRBJ2-3,TRBV7-3,ASSLTSASTDTQY
TRBJ1-3,TRBV6-5,ASRPQGAAGNTIY
TRBJ1-1,TRBV7-3,ASSIHRRNTEAF